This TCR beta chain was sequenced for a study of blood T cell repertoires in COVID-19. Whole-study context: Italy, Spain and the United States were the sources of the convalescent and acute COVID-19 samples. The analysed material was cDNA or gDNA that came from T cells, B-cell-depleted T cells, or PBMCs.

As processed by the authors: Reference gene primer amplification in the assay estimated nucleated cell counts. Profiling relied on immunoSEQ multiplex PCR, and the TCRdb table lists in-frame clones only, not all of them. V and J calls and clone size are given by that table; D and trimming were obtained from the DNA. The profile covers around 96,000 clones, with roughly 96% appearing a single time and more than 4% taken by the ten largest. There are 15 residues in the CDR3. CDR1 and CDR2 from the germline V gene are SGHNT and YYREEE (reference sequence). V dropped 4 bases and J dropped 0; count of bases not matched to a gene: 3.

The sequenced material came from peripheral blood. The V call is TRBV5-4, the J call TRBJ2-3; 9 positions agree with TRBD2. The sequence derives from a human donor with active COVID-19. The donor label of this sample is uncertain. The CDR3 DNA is TGTGCCAGCAGCGTAACTAGCGGGAGCACAGATACGCAGTATTTT. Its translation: CASSVTSGSTDTQYF.